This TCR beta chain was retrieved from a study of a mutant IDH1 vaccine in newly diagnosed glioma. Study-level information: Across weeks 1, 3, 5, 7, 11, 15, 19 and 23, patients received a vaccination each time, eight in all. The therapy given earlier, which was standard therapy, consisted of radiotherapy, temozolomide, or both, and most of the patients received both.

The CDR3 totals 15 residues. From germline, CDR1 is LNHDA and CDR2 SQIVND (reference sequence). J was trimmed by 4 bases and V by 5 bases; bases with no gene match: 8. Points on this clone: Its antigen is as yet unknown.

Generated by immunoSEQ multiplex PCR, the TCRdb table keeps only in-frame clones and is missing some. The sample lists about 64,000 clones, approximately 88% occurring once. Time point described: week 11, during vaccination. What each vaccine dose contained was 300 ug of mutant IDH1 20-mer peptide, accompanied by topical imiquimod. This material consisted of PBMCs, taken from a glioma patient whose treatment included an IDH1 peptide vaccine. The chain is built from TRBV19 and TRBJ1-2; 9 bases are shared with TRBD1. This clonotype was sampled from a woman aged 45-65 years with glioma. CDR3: CASSAGGQGGYGYTF. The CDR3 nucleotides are TGTGCCAGTAGTGCGGGGGGACAGGGAGGCTATGGCTACACCTTC.